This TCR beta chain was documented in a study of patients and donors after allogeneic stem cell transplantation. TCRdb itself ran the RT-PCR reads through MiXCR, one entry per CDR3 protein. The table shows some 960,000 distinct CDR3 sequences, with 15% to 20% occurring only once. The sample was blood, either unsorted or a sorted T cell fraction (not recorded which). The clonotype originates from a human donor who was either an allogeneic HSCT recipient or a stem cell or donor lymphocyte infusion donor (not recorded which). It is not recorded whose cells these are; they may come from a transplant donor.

The CDR3 coding sequence is TGTGCCAGCAGCTCTAAGCGGGGACTTCGGGAGACCCAGTACTTC. Translated, it gives CASSSKRGLRETQYF. The chain has TRBV7-7 and TRBJ2-5; TRBD2 matches at 7 bases. In germline, CDR1 is SSHAT, CDR2 FNYEAQ (reference sequence). The V gene end was trimmed by 4 bases and the J gene end by 5 bases; junction bases not matched to a gene: 10. The CDR3 runs to 15 residues.